This T cell receptor beta chain was captured by sequencing in a study of blood T cells in healthy people across ages (dated by TCRdb to 2013 to 2016). About the investigation overall: In model experiments, template switching captured about one uniquely barcoded TCR beta cDNA molecule for every two T cells. Age-related changes in TCR beta repertoire diversity were measured in the study by deep sequencing normalized with unique cDNA molecular identifiers. Two additional independent replicas of 1 million unique cDNA reads from the same blood draw were analyzed for two donors (one aged 18 to 30 and one aged 80 or older). To avoid experimental bias, donors of different ages were spread randomly across the sequencing lanes. The donors were divided into four age groups: young (average approximately 17 years), middle-aged (approximately 41), aged (approximately 62) and long-lived (about 80). Broad study findings and their caveats: A strong correlation was found between observed TCR beta diversity and the percentage of naive T cells measured by flow cytometry. Compared with the aged group, the long-lived group had more naive CD4+ T cells, fewer expanded clones and increased TCR diversity, suggesting age selection. Because the CMV infection status of the donors was unknown, age-related changes in expanded clonotypes may potentially have been confounded. Because profiling used bulk unsorted PBMCs, naive and antigen-experienced compartments could not be compared conclusively. Estimates of total diversity based on one million sequenced T cells were considered lower bounds and underestimates. Observed TCR beta diversity per million T cells fell roughly linearly with age, and a significant reduction was already apparent by age about 43.

The 39 donors, aged roughly 6 to 95 years, were systemically healthy Caucasian individuals from Russia. Each donor gave about 9.7 milliliters of peripheral blood, drawn into EDTA-treated Vacutainer tubes. PBMCs were isolated by Ficoll-Paque density-gradient centrifugation, with at least 6.5 million obtained per sample. Total RNA, at least 6 micrograms per sample, was extracted from PBMCs with Trizol reagent. The percentages of naive CD45RAhigh/CD27high T cells were determined by flow cytometry on a PBMC aliquot from every donor. The CDR3 numbers 13 residues from cysteine through phenylalanine. Just the 39-base CDR3 DNA is kept, in frame starting at base 1. CDR1 MGHRA and CDR2 YSYEKL were looked up in the germline V gene. V was cut back by 4 bases and J by 0 bases, leaving a gap of 6 bases between them. This clonotype was counted at least ten times. Its antigen is currently not known. No base quality values were provided; no much bigger clone lies one nucleotide off.

To prepare the library, 5' RACE was applied. Sequencing was performed on an Illumina HiSeq 2500. A second PCR of roughly 7 to 11 cycles was run with a J-beta primer mix and a sample-barcoded 5' primer. A unique molecular identifier was introduced onto each TCR beta cDNA molecule by a template-switch 5' adaptor carrying 12 random nucleotides. Each sample yielded at least 2.5 million CDR3-containing paired-end reads. First-strand cDNA synthesis was performed from all RNA using the Mint cDNA synthesis kit, with priming by a TRBC-specific oligonucleotide. After uracil-DNA glycosylase treatment, a first 18-cycle PCR used universal primers M1SS and BC2_uni_R on all cDNA. On the study's bioinformatics: For normalization, 1 million high-quality reads were randomly selected from each sample, with every read carrying a distinct molecular identifier. Instead of being binned into consensus sequences, reads with shared molecular identifiers were discarded. CDR3 identification, clonotype clustering and error correction used MiTCR with a Q25 quality threshold and the strictest error-elimination algorithm. A nonparametric unseen species model with Euler transformation was used to estimate lower-bound total TCR beta diversity. TCRdb took the public reads, trimmed them with fastp at Q25, ran MiXCR for clone calling and kept in-frame beta chains. Rows merge per CDR3 protein into single entries with the most common DNA and genes. The V and J calls were determined by TCRdb, not by the authors. The sample contains 1,500,000 or so distinct CDR3 sequences, less than 45% of them found a single time. Less than 5% of the sample is held by the ten biggest clonotypes.

The source material was blood. The V and J segments used are TRBV4-1 and TRBJ1-1; no D segment can be confidently identified. The sequence was collected from a woman aged 18 to 35 in good health. The CDR3 has the sequence CASSPPMNTEAFF. The DNA sequence is as follows: TGCGCCAGCAGCCCCCCAATGAACACTGAAGCTTTCTTT.